The 12 T cell receptor beta chains reported below all come from one sample, sequenced in a study of graft-versus-host responses after intestinal transplantation. These receptors' targets are unknown. Produced via immunoSEQ multiplex PCR; TCRdb's table is partial and in-frame only. Among 50,000 to 75,000 clones listed, roughly 90% were seen once. Material: unstimulated CD8+ T cells sorted from spleen or lymph node cells, obtained before transplant. These receptors were collected from a human donor who was the organ donor for an intestinal transplant.

CDR3 region: CASSFRSGERTYEQYF. The CDR3 nucleotides read TGTGCCAGCAGCTTCCGTAGCGGGGAGAGAACCTACGAGCAGTACTTC. The gene calls are TRBV7-2 and TRBJ2-7; 8 bases match TRBD2. V was clipped by 3 bases and J by 2 bases; unmatched bases: 9. Germline V gene lookup returns CDR1 SGHTA and CDR2 FQGNSA. The CDR3 is 16 amino acids. Variable domain in full (rest from reference TRBV7-2 and TRBJ2-7): GAGVSQSPSNKVTEKGKDVELRCDPISGHTALYWYRQSLGQGLEFLIYFQGNSAPDKSGLPSDRFSAERTGGSVSTLTIQRTQQEDSAVYLCASSFRSGERTYEQYFGPGTRLTVT.

The chain couples TRBV14 to TRBJ2-1, with no clear D. V was cut by 1 base and J by 0 bases, with 10 bases left in between. CDR1 is SGHDN and CDR2 is FVKESK in the germline V gene. The CDR3 is 16 amino acids. The CDR3 loop is CASSQAGSFSYNEQFF. The CDR3 DNA is TGTGCCAGCAGCCAAGCTGGTAGCTTCTCCTACAATGAGCAGTTCTTC.

V usage is TRBV9 and J usage is TRBJ2-1, with 7 bases lining up with TRBD1. The V segment lost 3 bases and the J segment 7 bases; nucleotides outside the gene matches: 4. CDR3 length equals 13 residues. The germline CDR1 and CDR2 sequences are SGDLS and YYNGEE. CDR3 protein: CASSAQQGNEQFF. The CDR3 DNA follows: TGTGCCAGCAGCGCTCAACAGGGGAATGAGCAGTTCTTC.

This clone was picked up a small number of times. The chain carries TRBV7-9 and TRBJ2-7, with TRBD2 matching 13 bases. Germline trimming cut 5 bases from V and 2 bases from J; bases unmatched to any gene: 6. The CDR3 spans 16 residues. From germline, CDR1 is SEHNR and CDR2 FQNEAQ (reference sequence). The chain's CDR3 is CASSPPTSGGPYEQYF. CDR3 nucleotide sequence: TGTGCCAGCAGCCCCCCGACTAGCGGGGGGCCCTACGAGCAGTACTTC.

This chain joins TRBV7-9 and TRBJ1-2; D is perhaps TRBD1 (5 bases). The germline V gene encodes CDR1 SEHNR and CDR2 FQNEAQ (reference sequence). The CDR3 extends over 15 amino acids. The V and J ends lost 1 base and 0 bases respectively, with 9 bases between them. CDR3 amino acids: CASSLEGPTNYGYTF. CDR3 nucleotides: TGTGCCAGCAGCTTAGAGGGGCCCACTAACTATGGCTACACCTTC. The full variable domain, its missing parts supplied by reference TRBV7-9 and TRBJ1-2, is DTGVSQNPRHKITKRGQNVTFRCDPISEHNRLYWYRQTLGQGPEFLTYFQNEAQLEKSRLLSDRFSAERPKGSFSTLEIQRTEQGDSAMYLCASSLEGPTNYGYTFGSGTRLTVV.

This clone appeared once. The rearrangement uses TRBV11-2 and TRBJ2-1, with 14 bases aligning to TRBD2. The CDR3 is 15 residues long. Trimming cost V 3 bases and J 9 bases; bases outside gene matches: 4. Germline assignment: CDR1 SGHAT and CDR2 FQNNGV. The CDR3 here is CASSFPGLAGGEQFF. CDR3 DNA: TGTGCCAGCAGCTTTCCTGGACTAGCGGGAGGTGAGCAGTTCTTC.

This chain links TRBV6-5 with TRBJ2-2, with no clear D. The CDR3 is 13 amino acids. The V end was cut by 5 bases, the J end by 5 bases, with 9 bases between. Germline-derived CDR1 and CDR2 are MNHEY and SVGAGI. The CDR3 protein is CASSPHSTGELFF. In DNA form, the CDR3 reads TGTGCCAGCAGTCCACATTCTACCGGGGAGCTGTTTTTT.

The table lists this clone with a few counts. J is TRBJ2-1 and V is TRBV15, with TRBD2 matching 7 bases. Germline lookup yields CDR1 LNHNV and CDR2 YYDKDF (reference sequence). CDR3 length: 14 residues. Trimming cost V 5 bases and J 2 bases; bases outside gene matches: 3. The CDR3 DNA sequence: TGTGCCACCAGCGGACTAGGGACCTACAATGAGCAGTTCTTC. It codes for CATSGLGTYNEQFF.

This clone was picked up one time. This chain uses TRBV7-8 with TRBJ2-1; 10 bases fit TRBD1. J was trimmed by 16 bases and V by 6 bases; bases with no gene match: 15. CDR3 length: 14 residues. Germline-derived CDR1 and CDR2 are SGHVS and FQNEAQ. The DNA for the CDR3 is TGTGCCAGCAGACCCAATTCGGACAGGGGGGGAATCTTCTTC. Its translation is CASRPNSDRGGIFF.

The chain is built from TRBV6-5 and TRBJ2-7; the match to TRBD1 covers 7 bases. CDR1 and CDR2 (germline): MNHEY, SVGAGI. The CDR3 contains 14 residues. The V segment lost 5 bases and the J segment 4 bases; nucleotides outside the gene matches: 8. The CDR3 DNA sequence: TGTGCCAGCAGTAGAAGGACAGGTTGGTACGAGCAGTACTTC. Translating gives CASSRRTGWYEQYF.

The chain employs TRBV9 and TRBJ2-7, with D possibly matching TRBD1 (6 bases). In germline, CDR1 is SGDLS, CDR2 YYNGEE. The CDR3 covers 14 residues. Trimming shortened V by 2 bases and J by 2 bases, and 11 bases separated the two germline ends. This CDR3 is CASSVDGTTYEQYF. Written as DNA, the CDR3 is TGTGCCAGCAGCGTCGACGGGACAACCTACGAGCAGTACTTC.

This clone was picked up one time. The rearrangement uses TRBV29-1 and TRBJ2-6; 8 bases match TRBD1. V lost 4 bases to trimming and J lost 0 bases; unmatched junction nucleotides: 8. Germline lookup yields CDR1 SQVTM and CDR2 ANQGSEA. The CDR3 length is 17 residues. CDR3 sequence reads: CSVVEAGGSSGANVLTF. In nucleotides, the CDR3 is TGCAGCGTTGTGGAGGCAGGGGGCTCCTCTGGGGCCAACGTCCTGACTTTC. Together with reference TRBV29-1 and TRBJ2-6, the CDR3 gives the full variable domain: SAVISQKPSRDICQRGTSLTIQCQVDSQVTMMFWYRQQPGQSLTLIATANQGSEATYESGFVIDKFPISRPNLTFSTLTVSNMSPEDSSIYLCSVVEAGGSSGANVLTFGAGSRLTVL.